Shown below are 15 T cell receptor beta chains from a single sample sequenced in a study of shared clonotypes between healthy human individuals. Profiled with immunoSEQ multiplex PCR; TCRdb holds only in-frame clones, not every one. The data hold about 2.3 million clones, with about 92% observed a single time. The specimen was naive CD4+ T cells from PBMCs. Subset denoted: CD45RA+ positively selected. The receptors originated from a young man in good health. Some clones in this sample may be carry-over from other donors' samples.

This clone was detected once. J is TRBJ2-3 and V is TRBV5-4; D is ambiguous. From germline, CDR1 is SGHNT and CDR2 YYREEE (reference sequence). The CDR3 covers 16 residues. The V end was cut by 0 bases, the J end by 3 bases, with 14 bases between. The CDR3 loop reads CASSLDSGYPTDTQYF. CDR3 DNA: TGTGCCAGCAGCTTGGATTCGGGCTACCCAACAGATACGCAGTATTTT.

V and J are TRBV27 and TRBJ2-5; D is uncertain. Germline values: CDR1 MNHEY, CDR2 SMNVEV (reference sequence). V lost 4 bases to trimming and J lost 8 bases, with 11 bases between them. The CDR3 is 12 amino acids. The chain's CDR3 is CASSSSAGTQYF. The CDR3, as DNA: TGTGCCAGCAGTTCCTCCGCAGGAACCCAGTACTTC.

Turning to this clone: This sample also contains other DNA sequences that code for the same CDR3. The rearrangement joins TRBV18 to TRBJ1-2; no firm D call. Germline V gene data show CDR1 as KGHSH and CDR2 as LQKENI. The ends were cut back, 2 bases at V and 2 bases at J, with 6 bases in the middle. The CDR3 is 13 amino acids. The CDR3 sequence: CASSPEQNYGYTF. CDR3 nucleotide sequence: TGTGCCAGCTCACCAGAGCAGAACTATGGCTACACCTTC.

The chain is built from TRBV2 and TRBJ2-6; D is possibly TRBD2 (6 bases). Per germline, CDR1 SNHLY and CDR2 FYNNEI. The CDR3 extends over 16 amino acids. Trimming cost V 5 bases and J 2 bases, with 13 bases left between them. CDR3 residues: CASSPRSGAGANVLTF. The CDR3 region has the DNA TGTGCCAGCAGTCCGCGTTCGGGGGCTGGGGCCAACGTCCTGACTTTC.

This sequence joins TRBV27 and TRBJ1-1, with D hard to call. The V gene's germline CDR1 is MNHEY and CDR2 SMNVEV (reference sequence). The CDR3 sequence is 15 residues long. Trimming stripped 1 base from V and 0 bases from J, with 9 bases between. This CDR3 reads CASSLYRELNTEAFF. The CDR3, as DNA: TGTGCCAGCAGTTTATATCGCGAATTGAACACTGAAGCTTTCTTT.

The CDR3 here is CASKPGTSGSNEQFF. The DNA for the CDR3 is TGTGCCAGCAAACCTGGGACTAGCGGATCCAATGAGCAGTTCTTC. This chain links TRBV6-5 with TRBJ2-1, with 11 bases fitting TRBD2. The CDR3 consists of 15 residues. The germline V gene has CDR1 MNHEY and CDR2 SVGAGI. V lost 7 bases and J lost 6; bases outside the gene matches: 8.

The V and J genes are TRBV5-1 and TRBJ1-3; perhaps TRBD1 as D (5 bases). This CDR3 is 16 amino acids long. V lost 0 bases, J lost 0 bases, and 10 bases lay in between. Germline CDR1 is SGHRS and CDR2 is YFSETQ. CDR3 DNA: TGCGCCAGCAGCTTGGGACAGTCCTACTCTGGAAACACCATATATTTT. The encoded protein is CASSLGQSYSGNTIYF.

The chain has TRBV19 and TRBJ2-2; possible D gene TRBD2, 5 bases. The CDR3 has 14 residues. Germline CDR1 LNHDA, CDR2 SQIVND (reference sequence). V lost 7 bases, J lost 7 bases, and 16 bases lay in between. The CDR3 DNA follows: TGTGCCAGTAAGGCAACGGACTTCAACGGGGAGCTGTTTTTT. It specifies CASKATDFNGELFF.

This chain joins TRBV6-6 and TRBJ2-1; 12 bases line up with TRBD2. The junction had 5 bases not matched to a gene; V was cut back by 7 bases and J by 7 bases. The germline CDR1 and CDR2 sequences are MNHNY and SVGAGI (reference sequence). The CDR3 loop spans 14 amino acids. CDR3 in amino acids: CASKETSGSNEQFF. The DNA of the CDR3 is TGTGCCAGCAAAGAGACTAGCGGGAGTAATGAGCAGTTCTTC.

CDR3 sequence: CASSLVEETQYF. In DNA, the CDR3 is TGTGCCAGCAGCCTCGTGGAGGAGACCCAGTACTTC. The rearrangement uses TRBV4-2 and TRBJ2-5; D unclear. V was clipped by 4 bases and J by 5 bases, with 8 bases between them. CDR3 length equals 12 residues. Germline CDR1 LGHNA, CDR2 YNFKEQ.

CDR3 sequence: CASSALTSGNNEQFF. Written as DNA, the CDR3 is TGTGCCAGCTCAGCATTGACTAGCGGAAACAATGAGCAGTTCTTC. The chain joins TRBV2 to TRBJ2-1; 9 positions match TRBD2. The germline V gene has CDR1 SNHLY and CDR2 FYNNEI. This CDR3 contains 15 residues. J gave up 5 bases and V 8 bases, and 10 bases lay outside the gene matches.

The genes are TRBV19 and TRBJ2-2, with unresolved D. Trimming took 5 bases from V and 5 from J, leaving 12 bases between them. The CDR3 spans 14 residues. Per the germline V gene, CDR1 is LNHDA and CDR2 is SQIVND (reference sequence). This CDR3 reads CASSQSVGTGELFF. CDR3 DNA: TGTGCCAGTAGTCAGTCGGTGGGGACCGGGGAGCTGTTTTTT.

This chain joins TRBV5-4 and TRBJ2-7, with D tentatively TRBD2 (5 bases). CDR3 length equals 14 residues. Trimming removed 0 bases at V and 2 bases at J, with 9 bases between. From germline, CDR1 is SGHNT and CDR2 YYREEE (reference sequence). CDR3 loop: CASSLGLRAYEQYF. CDR3 nucleotide sequence: TGTGCCAGCAGCTTGGGGTTGAGGGCCTACGAGCAGTACTTC. Full variable domain (rest looked up from reference TRBV5-4 and TRBJ2-7): ETGVTQSPTHLIKTRGQQVTLRCSSQSGHNTVSWYQQALGQGPQFIFQYYREEENGRGNFPPRFSGLQFPNYSSELNVNALELDDSALYLCASSLGLRAYEQYFGPGTRLTVT.

This clone was seen just once. The chain carries TRBV11-2 and TRBJ2-1; 7 bases match TRBD1. This CDR3 contains 15 residues. Per the germline V gene, CDR1 is SGHAT and CDR2 is FQNNGV. Losses at the gene ends were 7 bases for V and 7 bases for J; bases not matched to a gene: 13. The CDR3 DNA reads TGTGCCAGCACCATAGGGTACAGGGGCGCGAATGAGCAGTTCTTC. It translates to CASTIGYRGANEQFF.

The J gene is TRBJ2-2, the V gene TRBV6-5; no definite D call. CDR3 length: 16 residues. Germline assignment: CDR1 MNHEY and CDR2 SVGAGI. The germline V and J ends were trimmed by 2 bases and 0 bases, with 10 bases remaining between them. CDR3 in DNA: TGTGCCAGCAGTTACCGGGCGCTTACGAACACCGGGGAGCTGTTTTTT. It codes for CASSYRALTNTGELFF.